This T cell receptor (beta chain) came from a study of cytomegalovirus exposure and HLA in healthy donors. Primers included in the PCR were 60 Vbeta and 13 Jbeta primers. Method: immunoSEQ multiplex PCR; TCRdb's copy keeps in-frame clones and lacks some. The sample shows 100,000 to 150,000 clones, 60% to 85% of them seen only once. The CDR3 contains 19 residues. The germline V gene encodes CDR1 LGHNA and CDR2 YNFKEQ. The ends lost 3 bases at V and 4 bases at J; junction bases unmatched: 9. The sequencing sample was made of PBMCs. The chain employs TRBV4-2 and TRBJ2-2; TRBD2 aligns across 15 bases. This sequence originates from a man between 25 and 39 years old in good health and CMV-seronegative. The CDR3 sequence: CASSHWTSGGAGSTGELFF. DNA for the CDR3: TGTGCCAGCAGCCATTGGACTAGCGGGGGGGCCGGGAGCACCGGGGAGCTGTTTTTT.